These T cell receptor beta chains were read from a single sample in a study of breast tumors, draining lymph nodes, adjacent tissues. MiXCR was run by TCRdb on the multiplex PCR reads, yielding one entry per CDR3 protein. The sample holds 15,000 to 20,000 distinct CDR3 sequences, just under 45% seen once. The sample consisted of tumor-adjacent breast tissue. The receptors originated from a female donor with breast cancer. Some clones in this sample may be carry-over from other donors' samples. The CDR3 runs from the conserved cysteine through the conserved F or W. A D gene is named only where the DNA matches it firmly. Clone size is given for some rows only: seen once, a few or many times, or a class if the clone is expanded.

d_call	v_call	clone_size	j_call	cdr3_nt	cdr3_aa
NA	TRBV12-3/TRBV12-4	many	TRBJ2-5	TGTGCCAGCAGCCCAACGGCAGGCGACCAAGAGACCCAGTACTTC	CASSPTAGDQETQYF
TRBD1	TRBV6-2/TRBV6-3	many	TRBJ2-3	TGTGCCAGCAGCGACAGGGGAGATACGCAGTATTTT	CASSDRGDTQYF
TRBD1	TRBV4-3	many	TRBJ1-1	TGCGCCAGCAGCCAAGATATAACGGGAGGGGGCTACACTGAAGCTTTCTTT	CASSQDITGGGYTEAFF
TRBD2	TRBV29-1	NA	TRBJ2-5	TGCAGCGCGGCTCTAGCGGGAGGCGGAGAGGCCCAGTACTTC	CSAALAGGGEAQYF
NA	TRBV6-5	NA	TRBJ1-2	TGTGCCAGAAGACTAGCGGGTGGCTACACCTTC	CARRLAGGYTF
NA	TRBV19	many	TRBJ2-2	TGTGCCAGTAGTATTGTGGGGAACACCGGGGAGCTGTTTTTT	CASSIVGNTGELFF
NA	TRBV4-1	NA	TRBJ2-2	TGCGCCAGCACCACTACTCTATTCGCCGGGGAGCTGTTTTTT	CASTTTLFAGELFF
NA	TRBV19	NA	TRBJ2-7	TGTGCCAGTAGTATGAAAGTCCAGGGTACCTACGAGCAGTACTTC	CASSMKVQGTYEQYF
NA	TRBV9	NA	TRBJ2-6	TGTGCCAGCAGCGTAGACAGTAACGTCCTGACTTTC	CASSVDSNVLTF
NA	TRBV7-9	medium-sized	TRBJ1-3	TGTGCCAGCAGCCCAAGGGTACCCGGAAACACCATATATTTT	CASSPRVPGNTIYF